The rows below give T cell receptor beta chains drawn from one sample of a study of blood T cell repertoires in COVID-19. Generated by immunoSEQ multiplex PCR, the TCRdb table keeps only in-frame clones and is missing some. The sample consists of some 76,000 clones, more than 70% of them appearing once. Sequencing was carried out using peripheral blood. The receptors derive from a man aged 45 to 65 with COVID-19, enrolled during active disease. CDR3s include the opening cysteine and the closing phenylalanine or tryptophan. The D gene is left open where the match is weak. Expanded clones get a size class; other rows say once, few or many, or leave the size out.

j_call,d_call,v_call,clone_size,cdr3_aa,cdr3_nt
TRBJ1-5,NA,TRBV28,few,CASSWGPGNQPQHF,TGTGCCAGCAGTTGGGGGCCGGGCAATCAGCCCCAGCATTTT
TRBJ2-7,TRBD1,TRBV6-5,NA,CASRYSRTGVAYEQYF,TGTGCCAGCAGGTACTCCCGAACAGGGGTAGCCTACGAGCAGTACTTC
TRBJ2-6,TRBD2,TRBV28,NA,CASSTSRAGGPNRVDFSGANVLTF,TGTGCCAGTAGTACGAGCCGAGCGGGAGGGCCTAACCGAGTCGATTTCTCTGGGGCCAACGTCCTGACTTTC
TRBJ2-3,TRBD2,TRBV24-1,NA,CATSDLGGGRAPDTQYF,TGTGCCACCAGTGATTTAGGGGGCGGGAGGGCCCCAGATACGCAGTATTTT
TRBJ2-1,NA,TRBV25-1,NA,CASSDEERTNNEQFF,TGTGCCAGCAGTGATGAAGAGCGTACGAACAATGAGCAGTTCTTC
TRBJ1-1,NA,TRBV4-2,NA,CASSQASQMNTEAFF,TGTGCCAGCAGCCAAGCCTCACAGATGAACACTGAAGCTTTCTTT
TRBJ1-6,NA,TRBV5-5,NA,CASSPMGPRLNSPLHF,TGTGCCAGCAGCCCTATGGGCCCTCGCCTGAATTCACCCCTCCACTTT
TRBJ1-1,NA,TRBV25-1,NA,CASKLPEAFF,TGTGCCAGCAAACTTCCTGAAGCTTTCTTT
TRBJ2-5,NA,TRBV5-5,NA,CATTWDSSRETQYF,TGTGCCACGACTTGGGACTCCTCCAGGGAGACCCAGTACTTC
TRBJ2-1,NA,TRBV5-1,NA,CASSSSGISYNEQFF,TGCGCCAGCAGCTCCTCCGGGATTTCCTACAATGAGCAGTTCTTC
TRBJ2-7,NA,TRBV5-4,NA,CASSLDRSPYEQYF,TGTGCCAGCAGCTTGGACAGATCCCCCTACGAGCAGTACTTC
TRBJ2-1,NA,TRBV2,few,CASSEARGYNEQFF,TGTGCCAGCAGTGAAGCGCGCGGCTACAATGAGCAGTTCTTC
TRBJ2-3,TRBD2,TRBV9,NA,CASSGGLADTDTQYF,TGTGCCAGCAGCGGTGGACTAGCGGACACAGATACGCAGTATTTT
TRBJ2-2,TRBD2,TRBV5-1,NA,CASRPGGPLTGELFF,TGCGCCAGCAGACCGGGAGGGCCGTTGACCGGGGAGCTGTTTTTT
TRBJ1-3,TRBD1,TRBV7-2,NA,CASSFQGAGGNTIYF,TGTGCCAGCAGCTTTCAGGGGGCGGGTGGAAACACCATATATTTT
TRBJ1-2,NA,TRBV4-2,NA,CASSQDLGQGYGYTF,TGTGCCAGCAGCCAAGATCTCGGGCAGGGCTATGGCTACACCTTC
TRBJ2-1,NA,TRBV24-1,NA,CATSRTDNEQFF,TGTGCCACCAGTCGCACTGACAATGAGCAGTTCTTC
TRBJ1-3,NA,TRBV6-1,few,CASSEVSVVNTIYF,TGTGCCAGCAGTGAAGTTTCCGTTGTCAACACCATATATTTT
TRBJ2-2,NA,TRBV7-2,NA,CASSLEVGTGELFF,TGTGCCAGCAGCTTAGAGGTCGGGACCGGGGAGCTGTTTTTT
TRBJ2-7,TRBD2,TRBV27,NA,CASKRGLGPYEQYF,TGTGCCAGCAAGCGTGGACTAGGGCCCTACGAGCAGTACTTC
TRBJ2-5,NA,TRBV3-1/TRBV3-2,NA,CASSQALETQYF,TGTGCCAGCAGCCAAGCCCTTGAGACCCAGTACTTC
TRBJ1-2,NA,TRBV28,NA,CASSLTQGVYGYTF,TGTGCCAGCAGTTTGACTCAGGGTGTCTATGGCTACACCTTC
TRBJ2-5,NA,TRBV30,NA,CAWSVPRTAGETQYF,TGTGCCTGGAGCGTCCCCCGGACAGCGGGGGAGACCCAGTACTTC
TRBJ1-6,TRBD1,TRBV7-9,NA,CASSPSGTEGSPLHF,TGTGCCAGCAGCCCATCGGGGACAGAAGGATCACCCCTCCACTTT
TRBJ2-4,NA,TRBV4-1,NA,CASSQVVKAKNIQYF,TGCGCCAGCAGCCAAGTTGTAAAAGCCAAAAACATTCAGTACTTC
TRBJ1-1,TRBD1,TRBV5-1,NA,CASSKIAGTGNTEAFF,TGCGCCAGCAGCAAGATAGCCGGGACAGGGAATACTGAAGCTTTCTTT
TRBJ2-5,TRBD2,TRBV5-1,NA,CASSPGLAGIVETQYF,TGCGCCAGCAGCCCCGGACTAGCGGGAATAGTTGAGACCCAGTACTTC
TRBJ2-7,TRBD2,TRBV11-2,once,CASTPPTGLGYEQYF,TGTGCCAGCACCCCTCCCACGGGACTAGGGTACGAGCAGTACTTC
TRBJ1-6,NA,TRBV6-6,few,CASSLDSDYNSPLHF,TGTGCCAGCAGCTTAGACAGCGACTATAATTCACCCCTCCACTTT